Listed here are 17 T cell receptor beta chains from one sample, sequenced in a study of tumor-infiltrating lymphocytes in localized non-small cell lung cancer. Clones were read by immunoSEQ multiplex PCR, and TCRdb kept only the in-frame ones, dropping some. Of 3,000 to 4,000 clones in the sample, around 66% were seen once. Sequenced material: uninvolved lung tissue not adjacent to the tumor. The receptors were sampled from a human donor with non-small cell lung cancer.

V gene TRBV7-2 combines with J gene TRBJ2-3; 7 nucleotides agree with TRBD2. J was trimmed by 4 bases and V by 2 bases; bases with no gene match: 9. This CDR3 has 16 amino acids. CDR1 and CDR2 from the germline V gene are SGHTA and FQGNSA. CDR3: CASSLRGGGWADTQYF. Here the CDR3 DNA reads TGTGCCAGCAGCTTAAGGGGCGGGGGATGGGCAGATACGCAGTATTTT.

This clone was seen more than once but under ten times. The chain is built from TRBV4-2 and TRBJ1-2; possible D gene TRBD1, 5 bases. CDR1 is LGHNA and CDR2 is YNFKEQ in the germline V gene. This CDR3 spans 19 amino acids. The V and J ends lost 0 bases and 7 bases respectively, with 27 bases between them. The CDR3 spells CASSQDGRGFIGQRVGYTF. DNA of the CDR3: TGTGCCAGCAGCCAAGACGGGAGGGGATTCATAGGGCAGCGTGTTGGCTACACCTTC.

CDR3 coding DNA: TGCGCCAGCAGCACCGAATACACCGGGGAGCTGTTTTTT. This codes for CASSTEYTGELFF. The V gene is TRBV5-1, the J gene TRBJ2-2; D remains unclear. This CDR3 comprises 13 residues. V was shortened by 4 bases and J by 3 bases, with 7 bases between the two germline ends. The germline gives CDR1 SGHRS, CDR2 YFSETQ.

The chain combines TRBV11-2 with TRBJ2-3, with D uncertain. Trimming shortened V by 0 bases and J by 3 bases, and 4 bases separated the two germline ends. Germline V CDR1 and CDR2: SGHAT, FQNNGV. The CDR3 has 13 residues. CDR3 sequence (DNA): TGTGCCAGCAGCTTAGATATGACAGATACGCAGTATTTT. It specifies CASSLDMTDTQYF.

The chain combines TRBV19 with TRBJ1-4, with 8 nucleotides matching TRBD1. Germline V gene sequence: CDR1 LNHDA, CDR2 SQIVND (reference sequence). V shed 5 bases and J 7 bases; nucleotides not matched to a gene: 6. The CDR3 is 14 residues long. In DNA, the CDR3 is TGTGCCAGTAGTCGGACAGGGTACACTGAAAAACTGTTTTTT. It yields the protein CASSRTGYTEKLFF. Together with reference TRBV19 and TRBJ1-4, the CDR3 gives the full variable domain: DGGITQSPKYLFRKEGQNVTLSCEQNLNHDAMYWYRQDPGQGLRLIYYSQIVNDFQKGDIAEGYSVSREKKESFPLTVTSAQKNPTAFYLCASSRTGYTEKLFFGSGTQLSVL.

The rearrangement links TRBV28 to TRBJ1-5, with D possibly being TRBD1 (6 bases). V was cut by 7 bases and J by 7 bases, with 11 bases left in between. Germline loops: CDR1 MDHEN, CDR2 SYDVKM. This CDR3 comprises 12 residues. The chain's CDR3 is CASTGGLQPQHF. The CDR3 DNA sequence: TGTGCCAGCACCGGGGGGCTCCAGCCCCAGCATTTT.

V and J are TRBV27 and TRBJ2-5; 9 bases match TRBD2. The CDR3 contains 15 residues. The germline CDR1 and CDR2 sequences are MNHEY and SMNVEV (reference sequence). Trimming at V came to 6 bases and at J to 4 bases, leaving 9 bases not matched to a gene. The CDR3: CASSYLSGGRETQYF. The CDR3 DNA follows: TGTGCCAGCAGCTACCTAAGCGGGGGGAGAGAGACCCAGTACTTC.

The rearrangement uses TRBV5-4 and TRBJ1-2, with TRBD1 identical over 7 bases. In germline, CDR1 is SGHNT, CDR2 YYREEE (reference sequence). The V and J ends lost 5 bases and 5 bases, in that order; junction bases with no gene match: 3. There are 12 residues in the CDR3. For the CDR3, the DNA is TGTGCCAGCAGTACAGGGGATTATGGCTACACCTTC. Protein: CASSTGDYGYTF.

The gene calls are TRBV6-6 and TRBJ1-4, with TRBD1 matching over 10 bases. Germline lookup yields CDR1 MNHNY and CDR2 SVGAGI (reference sequence). The V segment lost 6 bases and the J segment 7 bases; nucleotides outside the gene matches: 8. The CDR3 contains 15 residues. The DNA of the CDR3 is TGTGCCAGCAGATCGAGGGACAGGGGATCTGAAAAACTGTTTTTT. Translating it yields CASRSRDRGSEKLFF.

There are a few counts of this clone. The chain recombines TRBV28 with TRBJ1-3; 7 bases agree with TRBD1. The CDR3 is 14 residues long. Germline trimming cut 6 bases from V and 0 bases from J; bases unmatched to any gene: 2. Germline assignment: CDR1 MDHEN and CDR2 SYDVKM. DNA for the CDR3: TGTGCCAGCAGCGGGACAGTCTCTGGAAACACCATATATTTT. It translates to CASSGTVSGNTIYF. The full variable domain, rest sourced from reference TRBV28 and TRBJ1-3, is DVKVTQSSRYLVKRTGEKVFLECVQDMDHENMFWYRQDPGLGLRLIYFSYDVKMKEKGDIPEGYSVSREKKERFSLILESASTNQTSMYLCASSGTVSGNTIYFGEGSWLTVV.

This clone appeared a few times. The rearrangement joins TRBV18 to TRBJ2-6; D uncertain. The CDR3 runs 18 residues. V was pared by 3 bases and J by 0 bases, with 15 bases between. CDR1 KGHSH and CDR2 LQKENI come from the germline V gene. CDR3 sequence (DNA): TGTGCCAGCTCACCCTCGACCGGAACCCGCTCTGGGGCCAACGTCCTGACTTTC. As protein: CASSPSTGTRSGANVLTF.

The chain links TRBV7-7 to TRBJ2-6; no clear D gene. Trimming removed 5 bases at V and 5 bases at J, with 16 bases between. Looked up from germline, CDR1 is SSHAT and CDR2 is FNYEAQ (reference sequence). The CDR3 contains 16 residues. This chain's CDR3 is CASSILPQSRANVLTF. The DNA of the CDR3 is TGTGCCAGCAGCATATTGCCACAAAGTCGGGCCAACGTCCTGACTTTC.

J is TRBJ2-7 and V is TRBV7-2, with D perhaps TRBD1 (6 bases). Deletions cut 1 base from V and 3 bases from J, with 13 bases between. CDR3 length: 15 residues. Germline values: CDR1 SGHTA, CDR2 FQGNSA. The CDR3 protein is CASSLDSTGRYEQYF. DNA of the CDR3: TGTGCCAGCAGCTTAGACTCGACAGGCCGCTACGAGCAGTACTTC.

The V gene is TRBV5-6, the J gene TRBJ2-5; weak D call: TRBD2 (6 bases). This CDR3 contains 11 residues. Germline-derived CDR1 and CDR2 are SGHDT and YYEEEE. V lost 5 bases, J lost 5 bases, and 7 bases lay in between. The CDR3 loop reads CASSREETQYF. CDR3 sequence (DNA): TGTGCCAGCAGTCGGGAGGAGACCCAGTACTTC.

The chain is built from TRBV28 and TRBJ2-5; 8 nucleotides line up with TRBD1. The CDR3 length is 15 residues. Looked up from germline, CDR1 is MDHEN and CDR2 is SYDVKM. V was pared by 6 bases and J by 5 bases, with 11 bases of the junction left unmatched. The CDR3 nucleotides read TGTGCCAGCAGCACCCGGACAGGGCAAAAGGAGACCCAGTACTTC. Amino acid sequence: CASSTRTGQKETQYF.

V is TRBV5-1 and J is TRBJ2-1, with 7 bases aligning to TRBD2. There are 15 residues in the CDR3. J gave up 3 bases and V 0 bases, and 3 bases lay outside the gene matches. CDR1 and CDR2 from the germline V gene are SGHRS and YFSETQ. The CDR3 coding sequence is TGCGCCAGCAGCTTGGTCGGACTAGACTACAATGAGCAGTTCTTC. This encodes CASSLVGLDYNEQFF.

The V call is TRBV30, the J call TRBJ2-7; no reliable D call. This CDR3 is built from 12 residues. The V and J ends lost 2 bases and 4 bases respectively, with 9 bases between them. Germline CDR1 reads GTSNPN; CDR2 reads SVGIG (reference sequence). The CDR3: CAWSSVLYEQYF. CDR3 nucleotides: TGTGCCTGGAGTTCGGTTTTGTACGAGCAGTACTTC.